The 28 T cell receptor beta chains given below trace back to one sample, sequenced in a study of T-cell reconstitution after alpha-beta-depleted transplantation in children. The TCRbeta library incorporated unique molecular identifiers. TCRdb independently ran MiXCR on the PCR reads; one entry per CDR3 protein. The table shows about 77,000 distinct CDR3 sequences, with 15% to 20% occurring only once. This specimen was PBMCs, mostly from graft donor cells, taken 360 days after TCRalphabeta/CD19-depleted stem cell transplant. The source of these receptors is a male patient under 10 years old who had a stem cell transplant for acute lymphoblastic leukemia, so the T cells may come from the graft donor.

The V and J genes are TRBV5-1 and TRBJ1-6; the D is unclear. Germline CDR1 and CDR2: SGHRS and YFSETQ. Trimming took 5 bases from V and 7 from J, leaving 13 bases between them. The CDR3 has 14 amino acids. The CDR3 region is CASSKSSRNSPLHF. DNA of the CDR3: TGCGCCAGCAGTAAGAGCAGCCGCAATTCACCCCTCCACTTT.

V and J are TRBV6-2 or TRBV6-3 and TRBJ2-3; TRBD2 matches 11 bases. With 4 bases clipped from V and 2 bases from J, the junction kept 8 bases outside the gene matches. The CDR3 totals 17 residues. The germline CDR1 and CDR2 sequences are MNHEY and SVGEGT. CDR3 sequence: CASSSRLAGGYTDTQYF. The CDR3 DNA reads TGTGCCAGCAGTTCCCGGCTAGCGGGAGGTTACACAGATACGCAGTATTTT.

There are a few counts of this clonotype. The rearrangement uses TRBV15 and TRBJ2-2; 12 bases are shared with TRBD2. This CDR3 contains 16 residues. V trimming: 4 bases; J trimming: 3 bases; junction bases outside the gene matches: 3. Germline V gene sequence: CDR1 LNHNV, CDR2 YYDKDF (reference sequence). The CDR3 coding sequence is TGTGCCACCAGCACCCGACTAGCGGGAGACACCGGGGAGCTGTTTTTT. Translation: CATSTRLAGDTGELFF.

This clonotype appeared a single time. The rearrangement uses TRBV12-3 or TRBV12-4 and TRBJ2-7, with D tentatively TRBD2 (6 bases). Trimming removed 3 bases from V and 1 base from J, with 13 bases in between. This CDR3 region has 15 residues. For the CDR3, the DNA is TGTGCCAGCAGTTTGACCCGGGACTTTTCCTACGAGCAGTACTTC. It codes for CASSLTRDFSYEQYF.

This clonotype was picked up a small number of times. This chain joins TRBV5-1 and TRBJ1-1; D ambiguous. Germline-derived CDR1 and CDR2 are SGHRS and YFSETQ. This CDR3 spans 13 amino acids. With 0 bases removed from V and 6 bases from J, the gap between germline ends came to 9 bases. This chain's CDR3 is CASSLGRVAEAFF. CDR3 in DNA: TGCGCCAGCAGCTTGGGTAGGGTTGCTGAAGCTTTCTTT.

In this sample, this clonotype turned up many times. V gene TRBV7-7 combines with J gene TRBJ2-5, with D perhaps given as TRBD1 or TRBD2 (5 bases each). V was pared by 2 bases and J by 4 bases, with 11 bases between. CDR1 SSHAT and CDR2 FNYEAQ come from the germline V gene (reference sequence). CDR3 size: 14 residues. CDR3 sequence reads: CASSLRGVGETQYF. CDR3 sequence (DNA): TGTGCCAGCAGCTTAAGGGGAGTTGGAGAGACCCAGTACTTC.

This clonotype showed up just a few times. The V and J genes are TRBV10-2 and TRBJ2-7, with D maybe TRBD1 (6 bases). The CDR3 totals 15 residues. Per germline, CDR1 WSHSY and CDR2 SAAADI. The V end lost 6 bases, the J end lost 1 base, and 16 bases lay between the germline ends. The CDR3 is CASRTPGTNSYEQYF. The CDR3, as DNA: TGCGCCAGCAGGACCCCCGGGACAAATTCCTACGAGCAGTACTTC.

This rearrangement joins TRBV12-3 or TRBV12-4 to TRBJ1-2; 9 bases match TRBD1. Trimming at V came to 0 bases and at J to 7 bases, leaving 6 bases not matched to a gene. CDR3 length: 15 residues. In DNA form, the CDR3 reads TGTGCCAGCAGTTTAGCCGGGACAGGGAATAGTGGCTACACCTTC. Translation gives CASSLAGTGNSGYTF.

This clonotype was detected a few times. The rearrangement uses TRBV19 and TRBJ2-1, with TRBD2 matching over 10 bases. The V gene's germline CDR1 is LNHDA and CDR2 SQIVND (reference sequence). Trimming removed 7 bases from V and 5 bases from J; junction bases left unmatched: 17. This CDR3 is 18 amino acids long. CDR3 DNA sequence: TGTGCCAGTACGGAGCGGGAGGGCTCCTCTGCGAAAAACAATGAGCAGTTCTTC. Amino acid sequence: CASTEREGSSAKNNEQFF.

This clonotype was counted at least ten times. This chain uses TRBV5-1 with TRBJ1-1; D possibly corresponds to TRBD1 (5 bases). In germline, CDR1 is SGHRS, CDR2 YFSETQ. Trimming shortened V by 4 bases and J by 5 bases, and 15 bases separated the two germline ends. The CDR3 consists of 14 residues. The DNA for the CDR3 is TGCGCCAGCAGCCCCGCAGGGTTTAGGACTGAAGCTTTCTTT. Protein sequence: CASSPAGFRTEAFF.

The chain carries TRBV5-1 and TRBJ2-1; TRBD2 might be the D (7 bases). This CDR3 comprises 15 residues. V gave up 1 base and J gave up 5 bases, with 13 bases separating them. The germline V gene has CDR1 SGHRS and CDR2 YFSETQ. CDR3 loop: CASSLIGGLNNEQFF. DNA of the CDR3: TGCGCCAGCAGCTTGATCGGGGGGCTAAACAATGAGCAGTTCTTC. Using reference TRBV5-1 and TRBJ2-1 for the parts outside the CDR3, the full variable domain is KAGVTQTPRYLIKTRGQQVTLSCSPISGHRSVSWYQQTPGQGLQFLFEYFSETQRNKGNFPGRFSGRQFSNSRSEMNVSTLELGDSALYLCASSLIGGLNNEQFFGPGTRLTVL.

The chain joins TRBV2 to TRBJ2-2; maybe TRBD1 (6 bases). CDR3 length: 14 amino acids. Between the trimmed V and J ends, which lost 7 bases and 0 bases, there was a span of 9 bases. Germline lookup yields CDR1 SNHLY and CDR2 FYNNEI. The CDR3 sequence is CASKGVANTGELFF. The CDR3 bases are TGTGCCAGCAAGGGGGTTGCGAACACCGGGGAGCTGTTTTTT.

This chain uses TRBV28 with TRBJ1-5; unclear D gene. The CDR3 contains 16 residues. CDR1 MDHEN and CDR2 SYDVKM come from the germline V gene. Between the trimmed V and J ends, which lost 6 bases and 6 bases, there was a span of 21 bases. CDR3 loop: CASSTAGGGFGQPQHF. The CDR3 bases are TGTGCCAGCAGCACCGCCGGAGGTGGGTTTGGTCAGCCCCAGCATTTT.

The chain employs TRBV7-9 and TRBJ2-1; D possibly matches TRBD1 or TRBD2 (5 bases each). Germline CDR1 is SEHNR and CDR2 is FQNEAQ (reference sequence). CDR3 length: 17 residues. Trimming took 3 bases from V and 4 from J, leaving 19 bases between them. In DNA form, the CDR3 reads TGTGCCAGCAGCTTTAGTTCGGGACGAGGGTTATACAATGAGCAGTTCTTC. The encoded protein is CASSFSSGRGLYNEQFF.

This clonotype was recorded a few times. The V call is TRBV7-9, the J call TRBJ2-3, with 9 positions matching TRBD2. From germline, CDR1 is SEHNR and CDR2 FQNEAQ (reference sequence). With 11 bases clipped from V and 1 base from J, the junction kept 10 bases outside the gene matches. CDR3 size: 15 residues. The CDR3 DNA follows: TGTGCCTTCAGCTTAAGACTAGCGGGCACAGATACGCAGTATTTT. The encoded protein is CAFSLRLAGTDTQYF. Filled out from reference TRBV7-9 and TRBJ2-3, the complete variable domain reads DTGVSQNPRHKITKRGQNVTFRCDPISEHNRLYWYRQTLGQGPEFLTYFQNEAQLEKSRLLSDRFSAERPKGSFSTLEIQRTEQGDSAMYLCAFSLRLAGTDTQYFGPGTRLTVL.

This clonotype appeared many times. The gene calls are TRBV12-3 or TRBV12-4 and TRBJ2-1, with D uncertain. The V and J ends lost 6 bases and 6 bases respectively, with 6 bases between them. CDR3 size: 11 residues. The CDR3 bases are TGTGCCAGCAGGACGGCCAATGAGCAGTTCTTC. As protein: CASRTANEQFF.

The CDR3 region has the DNA TGCAGTGCTAGTTTGGGGGGACTAGCGGGAGCAGATACGCAGTATTTT. This gives the protein CSASLGGLAGADTQYF. The chain is built from TRBV20-1 and TRBJ2-3; the match to TRBD2 covers 14 bases. The length of the CDR3 is 16 residues. Trimming removed 3 bases from V and 4 bases from J; junction bases left unmatched: 6. Germline V gives CDR1 DFQATT, CDR2 SNEGSKA (reference sequence).

This clonotype was counted ten times or more. The V gene is TRBV20-1, the J gene TRBJ2-7; the D gene is possibly TRBD2 (6 bases). The CDR3 extends over 13 amino acids. Trimming took 3 bases from V and 4 from J, leaving 13 bases between them. Germline assignment: CDR1 DFQATT and CDR2 SNEGSKA (reference sequence). CDR3: CSARGEVQYEQYF. CDR3 sequence (DNA): TGCAGTGCTAGGGGGGAGGTCCAGTACGAGCAGTACTTC.

This clonotype was detected many times. J is TRBJ2-7 and V is TRBV20-1, with 9 bases identical to TRBD1. Looked up from germline, CDR1 is DFQATT and CDR2 is SNEGSKA (reference sequence). The CDR3 has 13 residues. The CDR3 sequence is CRDQTGGGYEQYF. Here the CDR3 DNA reads TGCAGAGACCAGACAGGGGGAGGCTACGAGCAGTACTTC.

The rearrangement joins TRBV7-8 to TRBJ2-1, with 9 positions matching TRBD2. CDR1 and CDR2 from the germline V gene are SGHVS and FQNEAQ. V lost 0 bases and J lost 0; bases outside the gene matches: 12. The CDR3 sequence is 20 residues long. The CDR3 nucleotides read TGTGCCAGCAGCTTAGCGAGAGGGCTAGCGGGATCCCGCTCCTACAATGAGCAGTTCTTC. Its translation is CASSLARGLAGSRSYNEQFF. The full variable domain, in which reference TRBV7-8 and TRBJ2-1 provide the parts outside the CDR3, is GAGVSQSPRYKVAKRGQDVALRCDPISGHVSLFWYQQALGQGPEFLTYFQNEAQLDKSGLPSDRFFAERPEGSVSTLKIQRTQQEDSAVYLCASSLARGLAGSRSYNEQFFGPGTRLTVL.

The rearrangement joins TRBV12-3 or TRBV12-4 to TRBJ2-2; 10 bases line up with TRBD2. V trimming: 6 bases; J trimming: 5 bases; junction bases outside the gene matches: 12. The CDR3 is 17 residues long. The CDR3, as DNA: TGTGCCAGCAGCCCAAGCGGGAGGGCGAGGAGAACCGGGGAGCTGTTTTTT. Translation gives CASSPSGRARRTGELFF.

This clonotype was observed a handful of times. J is TRBJ1-1 and V is TRBV29-1; D not resolved. Germline V gives CDR1 SQVTM, CDR2 ANQGSEA. V was trimmed by 4 bases and J by 2 bases, leaving 8 bases between them. The length of the CDR3 is 12 residues. The CDR3 sequence is CSVVLRNTEAFF. The CDR3 nucleotides read TGCAGCGTTGTATTGCGAAACACTGAAGCTTTCTTT.

This clonotype turned up a few times. This sequence joins TRBV5-1 and TRBJ1-2; perhaps TRBD1 as D (6 bases). With 3 bases removed from V and 1 base from J, the gap between germline ends came to 19 bases. Per the germline V gene, CDR1 is SGHRS and CDR2 is YFSETQ. The CDR3 is made up of 17 amino acids. CDR3: CASSSSSSGHINYGYTF. DNA for the CDR3: TGCGCCAGCAGCTCCTCATCCTCGGGACACATTAACTATGGCTACACCTTC.

This clonotype was seen more than once but under ten times. The chain employs TRBV27 and TRBJ2-1; TRBD2 aligns across 11 bases. Per germline, CDR1 MNHEY and CDR2 SMNVEV (reference sequence). Trimming at V came to 6 bases and at J to 4 bases, leaving 17 bases not matched to a gene. CDR3 length: 19 amino acids. The CDR3 DNA sequence: TGTGCCAGCAGCCAGGGGACTAGCGGAGCGAAGTGGTTGTACAATGAGCAGTTCTTC. It translates to CASSQGTSGAKWLYNEQFF.

There are a few counts of this clonotype. The chain couples TRBV12-3 or TRBV12-4 to TRBJ1-5, with D uncertain. Trimming took off 1 base at V and 6 bases at J, with 10 bases between the two ends. The CDR3 contains 14 residues. The CDR3 DNA reads as TGTGCCAGCAGTTTAGGCAAGGAGATTCAGCCCCAGCATTTT. Residues: CASSLGKEIQPQHF.

The chain employs TRBV7-9 and TRBJ2-2; 7 bases align to TRBD1. After removal of 6 bases from V and 0 bases from J, the junction contained 13 bases not matched to a gene. CDR3 size: 18 residues. Germline V CDR1 and CDR2: SEHNR, FQNEAQ (reference sequence). The CDR3 DNA sequence: TGTGCCAGCAGTTCTCCCCAGGACAGGATTACGAACACCGGGGAGCTGTTTTTT. Amino acid sequence: CASSSPQDRITNTGELFF.

The rearrangement joins TRBV3-1 to TRBJ2-1, with D unclear. The germline V gene encodes CDR1 LGHDT and CDR2 YNNKEL (reference sequence). CDR3 length: 16 residues. Deletions cut 1 base from V and 5 bases from J, with 15 bases between. The CDR3 coding sequence is TGTGCCAGCAGCCAAGCCAGAGTTTCTTTAAACAATGAGCAGTTCTTC. This codes for CASSQARVSLNNEQFF.

The rearrangement links TRBV27 to TRBJ2-1; 7 positions agree with TRBD2. CDR1 is MNHEY and CDR2 is SMNVEV in the germline V gene (reference sequence). This CDR3 region has 14 residues. Trimming cost V 9 bases and J 4 bases; bases outside gene matches: 9. The CDR3 nucleotides are TGTGCCAGTAAAGGCGGGAGCTATTACAATGAGCAGTTCTTC. Translation: CASKGGSYYNEQFF.